In this sample, the clone carrying this T cell receptor (beta chain) turned up a few times. What it recognizes is unknown. Per germline, CDR1 LGHDT and CDR2 YNNKEL (reference sequence). V dropped 1 base and J dropped 1; count of bases not matched to a gene: 6. The CDR3 length is 16 residues. A universal primer site was created by template switching, with the cDNA bearing unique molecular identifiers. TCRdb processed the 5' RACE reads anew with MiXCR; each CDR3 protein has one entry. The data contain 700,000 to 950,000 distinct CDR3 sequences, around 12% of them seen just once; the ten biggest clones take up 1.5% to 2%. The data were obtained in a study of identical twins. Study outcomes and limitations: Memory repertoires lacked the insertion deficit that abundant cord blood beta clonotypes showed. In monozygotic twins, models underestimated the sharing of out-of-frame TCR alpha.

These data were also reused for a study on yellow fever vaccine responses in identical twins.

The sequence derives from a woman between 18 and 29 years old in good health. The sample taken for sequencing was PBMCs. The chain combines TRBV3-1 with TRBJ2-5, with 7 nucleotides matching TRBD1. As DNA, the CDR3 is TGTGCCAGCAGCCAAGCCCCCCGGACAGGCCAAGAGACCCAGTACTTC. It specifies CASSQAPRTGQETQYF.